The 26 T cell receptor beta chains listed next were all sequenced from one sample in a study of blood T cell repertoires in COVID-19. Clones were sequenced by immunoSEQ multiplex PCR, and TCRdb holds only the in-frame ones, with some missing. The sample contains about 87,000 clones, roughly 75% of which appear only once. Sample: peripheral blood. The receptors shown here come from a woman aged 45-65 years with acute or convalescent COVID-19.

The CDR3 nucleotides are TGTGCCAGCAGTTTCACGAACACCGGGGAGCTGTTTTTT. Translating it yields CASSFTNTGELFF. V gene TRBV7-8 combines with J gene TRBJ2-2; D remains ambiguous. There are 13 residues in the CDR3. V dropped 6 bases and J dropped 0 bases, with 5 bases sitting between them. Germline CDR1 SGHVS, CDR2 FQNEAQ.

This clone showed up just a few times. The chain recombines TRBV5-1 with TRBJ1-2; D not resolved. Germline CDR1 SGHRS, CDR2 YFSETQ. The V and J ends lost 0 bases and 3 bases respectively, with 15 bases between them. The CDR3 is made up of 16 amino acids. The CDR3 here is CASSLGWPMGDYGYTF. In DNA form, the CDR3 reads TGCGCCAGCAGCTTGGGCTGGCCGATGGGCGACTATGGCTACACCTTC. Complete variable domain (other parts from reference TRBV5-1 and TRBJ1-2): KAGVTQTPRYLIKTRGQQVTLSCSPISGHRSVSWYQQTPGQGLQFLFEYFSETQRNKGNFPGRFSGRQFSNSRSEMNVSTLELGDSALYLCASSLGWPMGDYGYTFGSGTRLTVV.

This clone was recorded once. The V gene is TRBV4-1, the J gene TRBJ2-7, with 8 bases that match TRBD2. The V gene's germline CDR1 is MGHRA and CDR2 YSYEKL. V dropped 1 base and J dropped 4; count of bases not matched to a gene: 3. This CDR3 has 14 amino acids. For the CDR3, the DNA is TGCGCCAGCAGCCAAGTGGGCGGGGGGTACGAGCAGTACTTC. The encoded protein is CASSQVGGGYEQYF.

A few counts support this clone. The chain links TRBV5-1 to TRBJ1-1; 11 bases fit TRBD1. V was clipped by 5 bases and J by 0 bases; unmatched bases: 6. CDR1 SGHRS and CDR2 YFSETQ come from the germline V gene. The CDR3 consists of 16 residues. The CDR3 DNA sequence: TGCGCCAGCAGATCCGGACAGGGGGCTATGAACACTGAAGCTTTCTTT. It codes for CASRSGQGAMNTEAFF.

There are a few counts of this clone. The chain carries TRBV19 and TRBJ1-6; D might be TRBD1 (5 bases). From germline, CDR1 is LNHDA and CDR2 SQIVND (reference sequence). V was cut by 5 bases and J by 15 bases, with 20 bases left in between. The CDR3 covers 14 residues. DNA for the CDR3: TGTGCCAGTAGTCAGACACCGAACCGGGGGGACCTCCACTTT. Translation gives CASSQTPNRGDLHF.

The rearrangement uses TRBV6-5 and TRBJ2-5, with 13 bases that match TRBD2. The CDR3 consists of 15 residues. J lost 7 bases, V lost 5 bases, and 7 bases had no gene match. In germline, CDR1 is MNHEY, CDR2 SVGAGI. The CDR3 reads CASSSRTSGGGTQYF. The CDR3 nucleotides read TGTGCCAGCAGTAGCCGGACTAGCGGGGGCGGGACCCAGTACTTC.

Note on this clone: The junction shows a germline mismatch at one end, possibly a read error. The chain carries TRBV6-6 and TRBJ1-5; TRBD1 matches 9 bases. Germline values: CDR1 MNHNY, CDR2 SVGAGI (reference sequence). The CDR3 loop spans 13 amino acids. The CDR3 sequence is CASSSGQGWPRFF. The CDR3 bases are TGTGCCAGCAGTTCGGGACAGGGTTGGCCGCGGTTTTTT.

The chain has TRBV6-5 and TRBJ2-5, with 9 bases lining up with TRBD1. Unmatched junction bases numbered 8, after V lost 7 bases and J lost 2 bases. In germline, CDR1 is MNHEY, CDR2 SVGAGI. The CDR3 is 15 residues long. For the CDR3, the DNA is TGTGCCAGCACCGACAGGGGGTTCTTACAAGAGACCCAGTACTTC. This translates into CASTDRGFLQETQYF.

The rearrangement joins TRBV30 to TRBJ2-3, with D possibly TRBD2 on 5 matching bases. Germline V lookup: CDR1 GTSNPN, CDR2 SVGIG (reference sequence). The CDR3 is 11 residues long. V was trimmed by 5 bases and J by 6 bases, leaving 9 bases between them. Here the CDR3 DNA reads TGTGCCTGGGCTAGAGGGGATACGCAGTATTTT. It yields the protein CAWARGDTQYF.

This rearrangement joins TRBV6-2 or TRBV6-3 to TRBJ1-2; 9 bases align to TRBD1. Trimming removed 4 bases from V and 7 bases from J; junction bases left unmatched: 4. The germline CDR1 and CDR2 sequences are MNHEY and SVGEGT. This CDR3 has 13 residues. The CDR3 spells CASSFDRGVGYTF. In DNA form, the CDR3 reads TGTGCCAGCAGTTTCGACAGGGGGGTTGGCTACACCTTC.

The CDR3 loop reads CASSYKGGADYGYTF. CDR3 DNA sequence: TGTGCCAGCAGTTATAAGGGGGGGGCTGACTATGGCTACACCTTC. This chain links TRBV25-1 with TRBJ1-2; weak D call: TRBD1 (6 bases). V lost 5 bases to trimming and J lost 3 bases, with 16 bases between them. The CDR3 totals 15 residues. Germline loops: CDR1 MGHDK, CDR2 SYGVNS.

The table lists this clone with a count of one. The chain carries TRBV5-4 and TRBJ1-2, with 7 bases identical to TRBD1. The trim removed 5 bases at V and 0 bases at J, leaving 7 bases unmatched. Germline V gene lookup returns CDR1 SGHNT and CDR2 YYREEE (reference sequence). This CDR3 comprises 15 residues. Here the CDR3 reads CASRPRDRANYGYTF. In nucleotides, the CDR3 is TGTGCCAGCAGGCCCCGGGACAGAGCTAACTATGGCTACACCTTC.

This chain joins TRBV6-5 and TRBJ1-4, with 9 bases matching TRBD1. Trimming at V came to 8 bases and at J to 6 bases, leaving 4 bases not matched to a gene. Germline V gene data show CDR1 as MNHEY and CDR2 as SVGAGI. This CDR3 is built from 13 residues. The CDR3 protein is CASFDRGYEKLFF. Written as DNA, the CDR3 is TGTGCCAGCTTTGACAGGGGGTATGAAAAACTGTTTTTT.

The rearrangement joins TRBV28 to TRBJ1-6; D is unresolved. The CDR3 totals 14 residues. The ends were cut back, 3 bases at V and 6 bases at J, with 9 bases in the middle. Germline V CDR1 and CDR2: MDHEN, SYDVKM. The CDR3 here is CASSFPEPNSPLHF. The CDR3 bases are TGTGCCAGCAGTTTCCCCGAGCCTAATTCACCCCTCCACTTT.

The chain links TRBV5-1 to TRBJ1-6; D may be TRBD1 (5 bases). The CDR3 has 17 amino acids. V lost 4 bases and J lost 0, with 14 bases in between. The germline V gene has CDR1 SGHRS and CDR2 YFSETQ. CDR3 bases: TGCGCCAGCAGCCCAGGGCAGGGCAGCTCCTATAATTCACCCCTCCACTTT. This encodes CASSPGQGSSYNSPLHF.

CDR3 residues: CASSGDRGGTEAFF. The CDR3 nucleotides are TGTGCCAGCAGTGGAGACAGGGGCGGCACTGAAGCTTTCTTT. The chain links TRBV7-2 to TRBJ1-1; 8 bases agree with TRBD1. Germline CDR1 reads SGHTA; CDR2 reads FQGNSA. V shed 6 bases and J 4 bases; nucleotides not matched to a gene: 7. CDR3 length equals 14 residues. Full variable domain (rest looked up from reference TRBV7-2 and TRBJ1-1): GAGVSQSPSNKVTEKGKDVELRCDPISGHTALYWYRQSLGQGLEFLIYFQGNSAPDKSGLPSDRFSAERTGGSVSTLTIQRTQQEDSAVYLCASSGDRGGTEAFFGQGTRLTVV.

The J gene is TRBJ1-6, the V gene TRBV27, with TRBD1 identical over 7 bases. Trimming at V came to 5 bases and at J to 9 bases, leaving 4 bases not matched to a gene. Looked up from germline, CDR1 is MNHEY and CDR2 is SMNVEV (reference sequence). There are 13 residues in the CDR3. This CDR3 is CASSDYRGSPLHF. CDR3 sequence (DNA): TGTGCCAGCAGTGACTACAGGGGTTCACCCCTCCACTTT.

This clone was observed once. The chain links TRBV19 to TRBJ1-2; a weak D match, TRBD1 (5 bases). The ends were cut back, 0 bases at V and 3 bases at J, with 8 bases in the middle. This CDR3 has 14 residues. Germline V gives CDR1 LNHDA, CDR2 SQIVND (reference sequence). Written as DNA, the CDR3 is TGTGCCAGTAGTATAGAAACAGGAGACTATGGCTACACCTTC. Translated: CASSIETGDYGYTF.

This chain connects TRBV4-1 to TRBJ1-2; no clear D gene. Germline V gene sequence: CDR1 MGHRA, CDR2 YSYEKL. V was shortened by 0 bases and J by 0 bases, with 17 bases between the two germline ends. The CDR3 covers 18 residues. CDR3 amino acids: CASSQDLLRTGSNYGYTF. The CDR3 nucleotides read TGCGCCAGCAGCCAAGATCTTTTAAGGACGGGATCTAACTATGGCTACACCTTC.

V is TRBV4-1 and J is TRBJ1-4; 8 nucleotides agree with TRBD1. Germline CDR1 and CDR2: MGHRA and YSYEKL. The CDR3 is made up of 13 amino acids. Trimming removed 4 bases from V and 8 bases from J; junction bases left unmatched: 3. The CDR3 reads CASSLGQGEKLFF. The CDR3 region has the DNA TGCGCCAGCAGCCTCGGACAGGGCGAAAAACTGTTTTTT.

In DNA form, the CDR3 reads TGTGCCAGCAAGAGTCTGGGACAGGATTATAGCAATCAGCCCCAGCATTTT. It codes for CASKSLGQDYSNQPQHF. This chain joins TRBV19 and TRBJ1-5, with 8 bases identical to TRBD1. Germline V lookup: CDR1 LNHDA, CDR2 SQIVND (reference sequence). With V trimmed by 9 bases and J by 0 bases, 13 bases remained unmatched. This CDR3 region has 17 residues. Full variable domain (remainder filled in from reference TRBV19 and TRBJ1-5): DGGITQSPKYLFRKEGQNVTLSCEQNLNHDAMYWYRQDPGQGLRLIYYSQIVNDFQKGDIAEGYSVSREKKESFPLTVTSAQKNPTAFYLCASKSLGQDYSNQPQHFGDGTRLSIL.

The rearrangement uses TRBV7-2 and TRBJ2-2, with TRBD1 identical over 7 bases. V trimming: 1 base; J trimming: 5 bases; junction bases outside the gene matches: 7. CDR1 and CDR2 from the germline V gene are SGHTA and FQGNSA. The CDR3 is 16 amino acids. The CDR3 sequence is CASSLDRTGMTGELFF. In nucleotides, the CDR3 is TGTGCCAGCAGCTTAGATAGGACAGGAATGACCGGGGAGCTGTTTTTT.

J is TRBJ1-1 and V is TRBV5-5; 7 nucleotides agree with TRBD1. Unmatched junction bases numbered 4, after V lost 4 bases and J lost 1 base. This CDR3 is built from 14 residues. Looked up from germline, CDR1 is SGHKS and CDR2 is YYEKEE (reference sequence). CDR3 loop: CASSPGQQNTEAFF. The DNA of the CDR3 is TGTGCCAGCAGCCCGGGACAGCAGAACACTGAAGCTTTCTTT.

The chain has TRBV2 and TRBJ1-4, with 8 bases that match TRBD1. This CDR3 has 14 residues. Germline-derived CDR1 and CDR2 are SNHLY and FYNNEI. V gave up 6 bases and J gave up 8 bases; unmatched junction bases: 8. The CDR3 loop reads CASRIWSGGEKLFF. In DNA, the CDR3 is TGTGCCAGCAGGATCTGGTCAGGGGGCGAAAAACTGTTTTTT.

The chain carries TRBV3-1 (or the pseudogene TRBV3-2) and TRBJ1-1; D is possibly TRBD1 (5 bases). V lost 1 base to trimming and J lost 11 bases, with 14 bases between them. The CDR3 extends over 13 amino acids. In germline, CDR1 is LGHDT, CDR2 YNNKEL (reference sequence). CDR3 in DNA: TGTGCCAGCAGCCAAGTTGGAGGGGTTCGGGCTTTCTTT. Its translation is CASSQVGGVRAFF.

The chain employs TRBV28 and TRBJ2-1, with 10 bases identical to TRBD2. The CDR3 covers 15 residues. The ends lost 6 bases at V and 3 bases at J; junction bases unmatched: 5. Germline V CDR1 and CDR2: MDHEN, SYDVKM. CDR3 nucleotides: TGTGCCAGCAGCCCGCTAGCGGGGGACTACAATGAGCAGTTCTTC. As protein: CASSPLAGDYNEQFF.